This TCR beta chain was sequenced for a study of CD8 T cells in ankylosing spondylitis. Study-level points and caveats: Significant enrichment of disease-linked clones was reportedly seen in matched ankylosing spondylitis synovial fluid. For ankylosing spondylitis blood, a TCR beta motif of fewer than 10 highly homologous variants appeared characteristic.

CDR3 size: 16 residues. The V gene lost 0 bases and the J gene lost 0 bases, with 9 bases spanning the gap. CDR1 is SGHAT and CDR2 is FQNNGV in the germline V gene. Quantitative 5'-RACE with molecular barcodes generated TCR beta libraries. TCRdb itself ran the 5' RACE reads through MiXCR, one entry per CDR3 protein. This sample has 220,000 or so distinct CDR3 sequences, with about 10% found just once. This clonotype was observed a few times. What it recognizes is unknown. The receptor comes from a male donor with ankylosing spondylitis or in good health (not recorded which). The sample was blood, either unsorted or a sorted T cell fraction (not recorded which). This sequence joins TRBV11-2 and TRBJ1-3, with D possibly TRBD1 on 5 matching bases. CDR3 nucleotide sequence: TGTGCCAGCAGCTTAGATATGGGGGGCTCTGGAAACACCATATATTTT. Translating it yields CASSLDMGGSGNTIYF.